One sample yielded the 2 T cell receptor beta chains listed below, sequenced in a study of CD8 T cells in Susac syndrome. The RNA input was about 0.45 to 1 ug, and it was reverse transcribed with random hexamers. Each CDR3 protein is one row after TCRdb ran MiXCR on the immunoSEQ multiplex PCR reads. The table shows 200,000 or so distinct CDR3 sequences, with approximately 94% occurring only once. Sequencing used CD4+ T cells from PBMCs. The receptors shown here come from a human donor with Susac syndrome.

This clonotype was detected only once. A junction boundary mismatches the germline segment, possibly from a read error. V usage is TRBV6-2 or TRBV6-3 and J usage is TRBJ2-4; D is perhaps TRBD2 (6 bases). CDR3 length equals 12 residues. Looked up from germline, CDR1 is MNHEY and CDR2 is SVGEGT. The CDR3 coding sequence is TGTGCCAGCAGTTCAGTCGGGCTAGCGTTTAACTTC. It specifies CASSSVGLAFNF.

In nucleotides, the CDR3 is TGTGCCTGGAGTTGGGGGGGAGTGAACACTGAAGCTTTCTTT. Translation: CAWSWGGVNTEAFF. The V call is TRBV30, the J call TRBJ1-1, with D perhaps matching TRBD1 (5 bases). V dropped 2 bases and J dropped 0 bases, with 10 bases sitting between them. CDR1 is GTSNPN and CDR2 is SVGIG in the germline V gene (reference sequence). This CDR3 has 14 residues.